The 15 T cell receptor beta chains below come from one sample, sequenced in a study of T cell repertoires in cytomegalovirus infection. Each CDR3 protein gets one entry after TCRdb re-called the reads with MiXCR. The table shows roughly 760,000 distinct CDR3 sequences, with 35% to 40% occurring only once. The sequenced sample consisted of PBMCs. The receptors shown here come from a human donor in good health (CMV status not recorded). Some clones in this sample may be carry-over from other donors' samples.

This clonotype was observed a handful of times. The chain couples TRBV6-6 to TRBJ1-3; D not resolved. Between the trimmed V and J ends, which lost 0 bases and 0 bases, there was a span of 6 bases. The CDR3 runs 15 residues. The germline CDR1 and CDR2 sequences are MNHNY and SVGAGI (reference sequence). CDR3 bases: TGTGCCAGCAGTTACTCTGGCAGCTCTGGAAACACCATATATTTT. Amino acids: CASSYSGSSGNTIYF.

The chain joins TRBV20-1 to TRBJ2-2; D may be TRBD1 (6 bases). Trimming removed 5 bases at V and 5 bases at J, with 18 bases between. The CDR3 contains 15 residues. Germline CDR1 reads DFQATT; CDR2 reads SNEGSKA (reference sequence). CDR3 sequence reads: CSAGGASFSTGELFF. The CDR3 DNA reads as TGCAGTGCTGGGGGCGCTAGTTTCTCTACCGGGGAGCTGTTTTTT.

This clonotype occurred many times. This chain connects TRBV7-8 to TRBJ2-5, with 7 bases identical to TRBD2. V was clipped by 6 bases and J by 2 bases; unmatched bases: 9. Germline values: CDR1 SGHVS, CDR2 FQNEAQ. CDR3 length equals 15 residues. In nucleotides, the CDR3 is TGTGCCAGCAGGATAGGTAGCGGGTATCAAGAGACCCAGTACTTC. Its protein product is CASRIGSGYQETQYF.

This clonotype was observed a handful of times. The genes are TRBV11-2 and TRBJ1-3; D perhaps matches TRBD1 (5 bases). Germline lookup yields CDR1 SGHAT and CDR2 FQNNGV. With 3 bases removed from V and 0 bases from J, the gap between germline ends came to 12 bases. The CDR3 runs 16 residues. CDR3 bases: TGTGCCAGCAGCTTCGGACAATCAGGCTCTGGAAACACCATATATTTT. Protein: CASSFGQSGSGNTIYF.

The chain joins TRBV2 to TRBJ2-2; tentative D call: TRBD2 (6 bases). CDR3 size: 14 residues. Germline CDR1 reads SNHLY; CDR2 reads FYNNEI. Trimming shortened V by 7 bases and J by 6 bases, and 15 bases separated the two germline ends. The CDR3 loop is CASKTGAVSGELFF. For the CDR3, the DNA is TGTGCCAGCAAAACGGGAGCGGTCTCCGGGGAGCTGTTTTTT.

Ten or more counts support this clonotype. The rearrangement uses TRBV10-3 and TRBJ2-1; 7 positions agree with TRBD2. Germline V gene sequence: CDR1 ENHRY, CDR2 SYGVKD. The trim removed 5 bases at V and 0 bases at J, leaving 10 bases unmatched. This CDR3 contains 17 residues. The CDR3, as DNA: TGTGCCATCAGTCATGGCCCTAGCGGAAGCTCCTACAATGAGCAGTTCTTC. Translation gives CAISHGPSGSSYNEQFF.

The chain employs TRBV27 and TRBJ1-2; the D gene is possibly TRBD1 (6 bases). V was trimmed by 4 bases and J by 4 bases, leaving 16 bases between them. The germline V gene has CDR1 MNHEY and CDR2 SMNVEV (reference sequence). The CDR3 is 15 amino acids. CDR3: CASSSYRDQGYGYTF. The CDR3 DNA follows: TGTGCCAGCAGTTCCTACAGGGATCAAGGCTATGGCTACACCTTC.

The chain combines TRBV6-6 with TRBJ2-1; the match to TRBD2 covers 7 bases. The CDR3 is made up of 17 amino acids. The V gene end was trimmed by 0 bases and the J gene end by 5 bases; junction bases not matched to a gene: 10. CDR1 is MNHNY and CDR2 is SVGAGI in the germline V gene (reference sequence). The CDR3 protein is CASSYSKWGGANNEQFF. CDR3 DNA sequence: TGTGCCAGCAGTTACTCGAAGTGGGGGGGAGCCAACAATGAGCAGTTCTTC.

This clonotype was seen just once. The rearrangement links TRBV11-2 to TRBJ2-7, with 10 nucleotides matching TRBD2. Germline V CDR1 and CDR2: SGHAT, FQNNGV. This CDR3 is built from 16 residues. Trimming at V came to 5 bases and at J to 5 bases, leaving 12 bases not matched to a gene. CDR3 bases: TGTGCCAGCAGCGTATTACCGGGACTAGCGACCCACGAGCAGTACTTC. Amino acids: CASSVLPGLATHEQYF.

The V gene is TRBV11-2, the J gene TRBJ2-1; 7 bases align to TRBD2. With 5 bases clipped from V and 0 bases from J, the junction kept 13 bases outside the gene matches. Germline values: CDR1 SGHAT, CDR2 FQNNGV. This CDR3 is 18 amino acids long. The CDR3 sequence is CASSPTPSGASSYNEQFF. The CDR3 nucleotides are TGTGCCAGCAGCCCCACCCCCAGCGGGGCGAGCTCCTACAATGAGCAGTTCTTC.

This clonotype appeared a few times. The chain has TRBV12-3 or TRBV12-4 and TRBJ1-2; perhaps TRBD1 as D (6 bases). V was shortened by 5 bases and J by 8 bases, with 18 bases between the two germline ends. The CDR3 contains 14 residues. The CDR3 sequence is CASSRLRGMVGYTF. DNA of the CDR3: TGTGCCAGCAGTCGTCTCAGGGGAATGGTCGGCTACACCTTC.

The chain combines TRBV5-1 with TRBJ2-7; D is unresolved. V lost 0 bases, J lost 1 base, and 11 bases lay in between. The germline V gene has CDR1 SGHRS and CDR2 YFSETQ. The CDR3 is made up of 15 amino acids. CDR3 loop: CASSLAPGPSYEQYF. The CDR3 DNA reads TGCGCCAGCAGCTTGGCACCCGGGCCATCCTACGAGCAGTACTTC.

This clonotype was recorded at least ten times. In DNA, the CDR3 is TGTGCCAGCAGCTCCGACGGGTTCACAGGGGACTCTGGAAACACCATATATTTT. It specifies CASSSDGFTGDSGNTIYF. The chain is built from TRBV7-6 and TRBJ1-3; the match to TRBD1 covers 7 bases. Germline V gene sequence: CDR1 SGHVS, CDR2 FNYEAQ. V shed 4 bases and J 0 bases; nucleotides not matched to a gene: 12. This CDR3 comprises 18 residues.

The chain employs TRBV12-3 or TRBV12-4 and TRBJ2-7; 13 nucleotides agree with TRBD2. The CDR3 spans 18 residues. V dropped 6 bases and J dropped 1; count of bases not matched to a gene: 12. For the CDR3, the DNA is TGTGCCAGCAGCCCACTCCGGGGACTAGCGGGACAATCCTACGAGCAGTACTTC. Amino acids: CASSPLRGLAGQSYEQYF.

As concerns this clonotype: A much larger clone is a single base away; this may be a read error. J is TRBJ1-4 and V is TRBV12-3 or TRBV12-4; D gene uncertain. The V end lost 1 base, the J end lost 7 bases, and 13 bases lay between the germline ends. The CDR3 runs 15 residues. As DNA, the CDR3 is TGTGCCAGCAGTTTAGACAGCACTCTCTCTGAAAAACTGTTTTTT. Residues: CASSLDSTLSEKLFF.